Listed below are T cell receptor beta chains from one sample, sequenced in a study of T cells after yellow fever vaccination. TCRdb re-called the 5' RACE reads with MiXCR, one entry per CDR3 protein. The profile shows about 230,000 distinct CDR3 sequences, roughly 6.2% of them singletons. This sample comprised CD4+ T cells sorted from PBMCs, obtained on the day of the yellow fever booster vaccination. Receptors were obtained from a man aged 25 to 45 who received the YFV17D yellow fever vaccine. Each CDR3 is given with its conserved first and last residue. A D gene is named only where the DNA matches it firmly. Expanded clones get a size class; other rows say once, few or many, or leave the size out.

J gene	clone size	V gene	D gene	CDR3 DNA	CDR3 protein
TRBJ2-3	NA	TRBV20-1	NA	TGCAGTTGGACGGGATCTGCCACGCCCACAGATACGCAGTATTTT	CSWTGSATPTDTQYF
TRBJ1-6	NA	TRBV28	NA	TGTGCCAGCAGTTTATATGTTAATTCACACCTCCACTTT	CASSLYVNSHLHF
TRBJ2-5	many	TRBV4-3	TRBD2	TGCGCCAGCAGCCAAGATCTGACTAGCGGGAGAGTTGGAGAGACCCAGTACTTC	CASSQDLTSGRVGETQYF
TRBJ2-7	few	TRBV7-9	NA	TGTGCCAGCAGCTTAGATACGGTCTACGAGCAGTACTTC	CASSLDTVYEQYF
TRBJ2-1	many	TRBV5-1	TRBD1	TGCGCCAGCAGCTTGGTAGGACAGGCCTACAATGAGCAGTTCTTC	CASSLVGQAYNEQFF
TRBJ2-2	few	TRBV25-1	NA	TGTGCCAGCAGAGCGACCCAGACAGGGAGGGGGTCGACCGGGGAGCTGTTTTTT	CASRATQTGRGSTGELFF
TRBJ1-5	many	TRBV6-5	NA	TGTGCGGCCAGTTCCCTTAATCAGCCCCAGCATTTT	CAASSLNQPQHF
TRBJ1-5	many	TRBV11-2	NA	TGTGCCAGCAGCATTAGTATGACAACTCAGCCCCAGCATTTT	CASSISMTTQPQHF
TRBJ2-2	few	TRBV14	TRBD1	TGTGCCAGCAGCCAGAGGACAGGGAACACCGGGGAGCTGTTTTTT	CASSQRTGNTGELFF
TRBJ1-5	few	TRBV19	TRBD1	TGTGCCAGTAGTGTACCCAGGGGGCCAGCCGGCAATCAGCCCCAGCATTTT	CASSVPRGPAGNQPQHF
TRBJ2-1	many	TRBV20-1	NA	TGCAGTGCTCTGGGTACGGTAAATGAGCAGTTCTTC	CSALGTVNEQFF
TRBJ2-7	many	TRBV20-1	TRBD2	TGCAGCTATAACGGGGGGGCCCAGTACGAGCAGTACTTC	CSYNGGAQYEQYF
TRBJ2-1	many	TRBV7-9	NA	TGTGCCAGCAGTCCCGGGATCTCCTACAATGAGCAGTTCTTC	CASSPGISYNEQFF
TRBJ2-5	few	TRBV5-1	TRBD2	TGCGCCAGCCTTCCGGGACTAGTAATAGGAGAGACCCAGTACTTC	CASLPGLVIGETQYF
TRBJ2-3	many	TRBV10-3	TRBD1	TGTGCCATCAGTGATGGACAGGGATCGACAGATACGCAGTATTTT	CAISDGQGSTDTQYF
TRBJ1-5	NA	TRBV30	NA	TGTGCCTGGAGGTCCAACAGCTATAGCAATCAGCCCCAGCATTTT	CAWRSNSYSNQPQHF
TRBJ2-1	many	TRBV7-3	NA	TGTGCCAGCAGCTCTACAGGGCAATCCTACAATGAGCAGTTCTTC	CASSSTGQSYNEQFF
TRBJ2-3	many	TRBV29-1	TRBD2	TGCAGCGTTGAGCGGGAGTCAGATACGCAGTATTTT	CSVERESDTQYF
TRBJ2-2	NA	TRBV3-1	NA	TGTGCCAGCAGCCAACCGGGACTCTCCTCGGCCGGGGAGCTGTTTTTT	CASSQPGLSSAGELFF
TRBJ2-1	many	TRBV7-9	TRBD2	TGTGCCAGCAGCCCGGGACTAGCGGCATACAATGAGCAGTTCTTC	CASSPGLAAYNEQFF
TRBJ1-1	few	TRBV6-6	NA	TGTGCCAGCAGTTATAGTGGAGGGACAGAAGCTTTCTTT	CASSYSGGTEAFF
TRBJ1-5	NA	TRBV28	NA	TGTGCCAGCAGTTCTCTACCGAAGCAGCCCCAGCATTTT	CASSSLPKQPQHF
TRBJ1-3	many	TRBV10-3	NA	TGTGCCATCAGTGAGTCCGTCGGCAACACCATATATTTT	CAISESVGNTIYF
TRBJ1-4	NA	TRBV23-1	NA	NA	CASSPGQGEMKNCFF
TRBJ1-6	many	TRBV5-1	NA	TGCGCCAGCGGACGGACCGCAGATAATTCACCCCTCCACTTT	CASGRTADNSPLHF
TRBJ2-7	many	TRBV27	TRBD2	TGTGCCAGCAGCTGGGAGAGCGGGATTATTCCCTACGAGCAGTACTTC	CASSWESGIIPYEQYF
TRBJ1-5	NA	TRBV18	NA	TGTGCCAGCTCACCCCGACAGAACAATCAGCCCCAGCATTTT	CASSPRQNNQPQHF
TRBJ2-7	few	TRBV7-2	NA	TGTGCCAGCAGCCCACAGGGAGGGGTCGCCTACGAGCAGTACTTC	CASSPQGGVAYEQYF
TRBJ1-6	many	TRBV2	NA	TGTGCCAGCAGTGAAGTGGGGACCGGGAATTCACCCCTCCACTTT	CASSEVGTGNSPLHF
TRBJ2-2	few	TRBV9	NA	TGTGCCAGCAGTACCCTCGGAACCGGGGAGCTGTTTTTT	CASSTLGTGELFF
TRBJ2-5	many	TRBV21-1	NA	TGTGCCAGCAGCTTAAAGGCAGCAGAGACCCAGTACTTC	CASSLKAAETQYF
TRBJ2-7	many	TRBV20-1	NA	TGCAGTGCTAGTCACCCGGGTACCCACTCCTACGAGCAGTACTTC	CSASHPGTHSYEQYF
TRBJ2-1	NA	TRBV20-1	TRBD2	TGCTGTGCAGGGACTAGCGGGAGTACGCGCTACAATGAGCAGTTCTTC	CCAGTSGSTRYNEQFF
TRBJ1-2	NA	TRBV7-2	NA	TGTGCCAGCAGCTTAGATGGGGCGTCCTATGGCTACACCTTC	CASSLDGASYGYTF
TRBJ2-7	many	TRBV19	NA	TGTGCCAGACTTCGGTTTGAGCAGTACTTC	CARLRFEQYF
TRBJ2-7	NA	TRBV20-1	TRBD1	TGCAGTGCTAGCGACCCAGGGGGCGCATCCTACGAGCAGTACTTC	CSASDPGGASYEQYF
TRBJ1-5	NA	TRBV12-3/TRBV12-4	NA	TGTGCCAGCACTTCCCGCAATCAGCCCCAGCATTTT	CASTSRNQPQHF
TRBJ2-3	NA	TRBV5-1	TRBD1	TGCGCCAGTATGCCTGGACAGGGGGCGAGCACAGATACGCAGTATTTT	CASMPGQGASTDTQYF
TRBJ1-2	NA	TRBV4-3	NA	TGCGCCAGCAGCCAAGATCTAGCGGGGGGCCGGGGCTACACCTTC	CASSQDLAGGRGYTF
TRBJ2-1	many	TRBV5-1	NA	TGCGCCAGCAGGACCATGGGGCTTGGGGAGCAGTTCTTC	CASRTMGLGEQFF
TRBJ2-4	NA	TRBV20-1	NA	TGCAGTGCTAGAACGGGTGAACTAGCCAAAAACATTCAGTACTTC	CSARTGELAKNIQYF
TRBJ2-2	NA	TRBV7-2	TRBD1	TGTGCCAGCAGCTTAGCGGGCACAGGGGTAACCGGGGAGCTGTTTTTT	CASSLAGTGVTGELFF
TRBJ2-1	many	TRBV29-1	TRBD2	TGCAGCGTCGCCCGGGGGCTAGCGGGAGGGGGGTCGGGAAAAAATGAGCAGTTCTTC	CSVARGLAGGGSGKNEQFF
TRBJ2-1	many	TRBV12-3/TRBV12-4	TRBD2	TGTGCCAGCAGTCTCCCCTTAGCGGGGGGCGGGAATGAGCAGTTCTTC	CASSLPLAGGGNEQFF
TRBJ1-3	many	TRBV5-5	TRBD1	TGTGCCAGCAGCGCCCGGGACAGCTCTGGAAACACCATATATTTT	CASSARDSSGNTIYF
TRBJ1-5	NA	TRBV27	TRBD1	TGTGCCAGCAGTTCGGACAGGGTTAAGGTTCAGCCCCAGCATTTT	CASSSDRVKVQPQHF
TRBJ2-1	many	TRBV10-3	NA	TGTGCCATCAGTGAGGCGAGGGTGGGCACCAATGAGCAGTTCTTC	CAISEARVGTNEQFF
TRBJ1-3	many	TRBV12-3/TRBV12-4	NA	TGTGCCAGCAGTTTACACATCGTCATCTCTGGAAACACCATGTATTTT	CASSLHIVISGNTMYF
TRBJ2-7	many	TRBV5-1	NA	TGCGCCAGCAGCTCCCCGGGGATGGGCTCCTACGAGCAGTACTTC	CASSSPGMGSYEQYF
TRBJ2-3	NA	TRBV30	NA	TGTGCCTGGAGGGCGGGGTACCAAGAGTTCACAGATACGCAGTATTTT	CAWRAGYQEFTDTQYF
TRBJ2-2	few	TRBV18	NA	TGTGCCAGCTCACCAACTAACAAGAACACCGGGGAGCTGTTTTTT	CASSPTNKNTGELFF
TRBJ2-7	many	TRBV3-1	NA	TGTGCCAGCAGCCCTCCGTTGGGGAGTTCCTACGAGCAGTACTTC	CASSPPLGSSYEQYF
TRBJ2-3	few	TRBV20-1	NA	TGCAGTGCCAATCACAGGGCCCTAGGGTATTTT	CSANHRALGYF